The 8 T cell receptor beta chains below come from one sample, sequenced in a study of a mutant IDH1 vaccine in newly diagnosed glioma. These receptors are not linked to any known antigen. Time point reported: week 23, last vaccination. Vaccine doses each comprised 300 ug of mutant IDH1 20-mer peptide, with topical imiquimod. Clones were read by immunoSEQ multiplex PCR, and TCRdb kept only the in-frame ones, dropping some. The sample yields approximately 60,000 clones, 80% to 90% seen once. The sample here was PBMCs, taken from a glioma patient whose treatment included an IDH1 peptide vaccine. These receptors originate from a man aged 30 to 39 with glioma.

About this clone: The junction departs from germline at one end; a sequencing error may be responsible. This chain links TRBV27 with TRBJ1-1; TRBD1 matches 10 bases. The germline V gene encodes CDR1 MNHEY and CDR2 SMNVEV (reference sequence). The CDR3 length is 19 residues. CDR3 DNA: TGTGCCACCAGTATCCAGCGGGACAGGGGAATTTCGGTGAACACTGAAGCTTTCTTT. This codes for CATSIQRDRGISVNTEAFF.

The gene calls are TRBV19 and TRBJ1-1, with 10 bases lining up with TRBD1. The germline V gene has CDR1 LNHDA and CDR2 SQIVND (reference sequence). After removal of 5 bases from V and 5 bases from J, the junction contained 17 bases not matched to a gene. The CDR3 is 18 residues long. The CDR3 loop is CASSAQGTGARSGTEAFF. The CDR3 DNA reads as TGTGCCAGTAGTGCCCAAGGGACAGGGGCACGATCGGGGACTGAAGCTTTCTTT.

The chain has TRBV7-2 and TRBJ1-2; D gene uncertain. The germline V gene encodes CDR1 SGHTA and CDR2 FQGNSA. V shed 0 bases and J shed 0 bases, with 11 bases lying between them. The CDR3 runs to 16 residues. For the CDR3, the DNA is TGTGCCAGCAGCTTAGCCTCTGCGGCGTCTAACTATGGCTACACCTTC. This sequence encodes CASSLASAASNYGYTF.

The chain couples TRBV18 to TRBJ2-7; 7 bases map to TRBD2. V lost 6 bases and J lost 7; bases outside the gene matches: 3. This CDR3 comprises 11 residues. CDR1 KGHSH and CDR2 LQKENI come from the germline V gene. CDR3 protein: CASSGREEQYF. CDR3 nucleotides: TGTGCCAGCTCGGGGAGGGAAGAGCAGTACTTC.

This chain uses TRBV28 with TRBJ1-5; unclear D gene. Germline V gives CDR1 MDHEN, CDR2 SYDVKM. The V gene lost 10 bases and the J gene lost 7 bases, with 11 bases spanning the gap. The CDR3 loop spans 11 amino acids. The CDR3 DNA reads TGTGCCACCAGAGAGAGCCAGCCCCAGCATTTT. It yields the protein CATRESQPQHF.

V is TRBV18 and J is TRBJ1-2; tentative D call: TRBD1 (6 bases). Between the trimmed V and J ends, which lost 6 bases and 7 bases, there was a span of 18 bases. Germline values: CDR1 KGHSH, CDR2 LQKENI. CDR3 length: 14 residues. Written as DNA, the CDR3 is TGTGCCAGCTCCCCAACAATTCAGGGGTTTGGCTACACCTTC. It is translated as CASSPTIQGFGYTF.

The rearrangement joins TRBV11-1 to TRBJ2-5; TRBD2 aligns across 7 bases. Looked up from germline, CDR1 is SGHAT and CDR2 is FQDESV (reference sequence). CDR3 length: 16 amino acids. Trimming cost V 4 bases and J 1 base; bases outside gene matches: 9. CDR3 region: CASSYQAGNPQETQYF. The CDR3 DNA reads TGTGCCAGCAGCTATCAAGCGGGGAACCCCCAAGAGACCCAGTACTTC.

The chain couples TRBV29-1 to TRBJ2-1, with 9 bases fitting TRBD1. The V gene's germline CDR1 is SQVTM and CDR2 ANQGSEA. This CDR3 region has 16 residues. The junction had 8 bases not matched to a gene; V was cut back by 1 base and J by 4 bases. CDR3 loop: CSVEVPGTGIYNEQFF. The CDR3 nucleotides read TGCAGCGTTGAAGTACCCGGGACAGGGATATACAATGAGCAGTTCTTC.